The next 28 T cell receptor beta chains were all read from a single sample in a study of breast tumors, draining lymph nodes, adjacent tissues. Samples came from axillary lymph nodes draining the breast cancer. TCRdb itself ran the multiplex PCR reads through MiXCR, one entry per CDR3 protein. The sample contains about 230,000 distinct CDR3 sequences, roughly 32% of which appear only once. The sample consisted of axillary lymph node tissue. The receptors stem from a female donor with breast cancer. Some clones in this sample may be carry-over from other donors' samples.

This clonotype was observed a handful of times. Just one base apart from a much larger clone, this may be a read error. This chain joins TRBV20-1 and TRBJ2-1; 11 bases fit TRBD2. CDR3 size: 14 residues. V shed 4 bases and J 9 bases; nucleotides not matched to a gene: 8. Germline lookup yields CDR1 DFQATT and CDR2 SNEGSKA (reference sequence). In nucleotides, the CDR3 is TGCAGTGCTATTAGCGGGAGGGCCTCGGCTGAGCAGTTCTTC. This encodes CSAISGRASAEQFF.

This clonotype occurred once. One base away lies a much larger clone, so this may be a sequencing read error. The chain is built from TRBV6-2 or TRBV6-3 and TRBJ2-3; the match to TRBD2 covers 8 bases. Unmatched junction bases numbered 7, after V lost 5 bases and J lost 3 bases. The germline gives CDR1 MNHEY, CDR2 SVGEGT. CDR3 length: 15 residues. The CDR3 nucleotides are TGTGCCAGCAGTCACGCGGGAGGACCAACAGATACGCAGTATTTT. It codes for CASSHAGGPTDTQYF.

In its sample, this clonotype was seen many times. The chain links TRBV9 to TRBJ1-6; D unresolved. V lost 0 bases and J 7 bases, leaving 8 bases between the germline ends. In germline, CDR1 is SGDLS, CDR2 YYNGEE. This CDR3 has 14 residues. The CDR3, as DNA: TGTGCCAGCAGCGTAGGGGGAGGCAATTCACCCCTCCACTTT. It translates to CASSVGGGNSPLHF.

In this sample, this clonotype turned up many times. The chain is built from TRBV5-1 and TRBJ1-3; perhaps TRBD1 as D (6 bases). V shed 6 bases and J shed 7 bases, with 8 bases lying between them. Germline-derived CDR1 and CDR2 are SGHRS and YFSETQ. This CDR3 comprises 11 residues. The CDR3 reads CASTQGNTIYF. The CDR3, as DNA: TGCGCCAGCACCCAGGGGAACACCATATATTTT. Complete variable domain (other parts from reference TRBV5-1 and TRBJ1-3): KAGVTQTPRYLIKTRGQQVTLSCSPISGHRSVSWYQQTPGQGLQFLFEYFSETQRNKGNFPGRFSGRQFSNSRSEMNVSTLELGDSALYLCASTQGNTIYFGEGSWLTVV.

This clonotype was seen ten or more times. The chain has TRBV5-6 and TRBJ2-1; D remains unclear. The CDR3 is 16 amino acids. In germline, CDR1 is SGHDT, CDR2 YYEEEE. V was clipped by 0 bases and J by 0 bases, with 10 bases between them. CDR3 nucleotides: TGTGCCAGCAGCTTGGGCTACCTCAGCTCCTACAATGAGCAGTTCTTC. The encoded protein is CASSLGYLSSYNEQFF. The full variable domain, with the rest looked up from reference TRBV5-6 and TRBJ2-1, is DAGVTQSPTHLIKTRGQQVTLRCSPKSGHDTVSWYQQALGQGPQFIFQYYEEEERQRGNFPDRFSGHQFPNYSSELNVNALLLGDSALYLCASSLGYLSSYNEQFFGPGTRLTVL.

CDR3 in DNA: TGTGCCAGCAGCTTAAGAGCCAGCCGTGGTGACGATGAGCAGTTCTTC. It is translated as CASSLRASRGDDEQFF. The genes are TRBV7-3 and TRBJ2-1, with no clear D. The germline gives CDR1 SGHTA, CDR2 FQGTGA. The CDR3 is made up of 16 amino acids. Trimming took off 1 base at V and 8 bases at J, with 18 bases between the two ends.

The CDR3 sequence: CSVTGYYGYTF. The CDR3 DNA is TGCAGCGTGACAGGGTACTATGGCTACACCTTC. The J gene is TRBJ1-2, the V gene TRBV29-1, with 7 bases fitting TRBD1. The V segment lost 6 bases and the J segment 3 bases; nucleotides outside the gene matches: 1. This CDR3 spans 11 amino acids. CDR1 and CDR2 (germline): SQVTM, ANQGSEA.

As to this clonotype: Its ends do not fully match the called genes, so a read error is possible. The V gene is TRBV2, the J gene TRBJ2-3, with 9 positions matching TRBD2. The CDR3 extends over 15 amino acids. Germline CDR1 is SNHLY and CDR2 is FYNNEI. CDR3 DNA: TGTGCCGGCAGCCCCGGGACTAGCAGCACGGATACGCAGTATTTT. This codes for CAGSPGTSSTDTQYF.

This clonotype was detected ten times or more. The rearrangement uses TRBV5-6 and TRBJ2-5, with 7 bases identical to TRBD1. CDR3 length: 15 residues. V shed 1 base, J shed 4 bases, and the junction held 7 bases outside the gene matches. Looked up from germline, CDR1 is SGHDT and CDR2 is YYEEEE. The CDR3 DNA follows: TGTGCCAGCAGCTTGAGGGGGACAGTATCAGAGACCCAGTACTTC. Translation gives CASSLRGTVSETQYF.

To note about this clonotype: This may stem from a read error, because a much larger clone lies one nucleotide away. The chain links TRBV20-1 to TRBJ2-3; a possible D gene is TRBD2 (6 bases). CDR3 length equals 15 residues. The germline V and J ends were trimmed by 5 bases and 4 bases, with 19 bases remaining between them. Per germline, CDR1 DFQATT and CDR2 SNEGSKA (reference sequence). CDR3 loop: CSAEIVAGNADTQYF. In DNA form, the CDR3 reads TGCAGTGCTGAAATCGTCGCGGGAAATGCAGATACGCAGTATTTT.

V usage is TRBV30 and J usage is TRBJ1-1, with a possible D match to TRBD1 (6 bases). There are 13 residues in the CDR3. Germline loops: CDR1 GTSNPN, CDR2 SVGIG (reference sequence). The germline V and J ends were trimmed by 2 bases and 1 base, with 8 bases remaining between them. This CDR3 reads CAWSRGGNTEAFF. In DNA, the CDR3 is TGTGCCTGGAGTCGAGGGGGGAACACTGAAGCTTTCTTT.

This clonotype occurred many times. The rearrangement uses TRBV7-2 and TRBJ2-3, with 11 bases fitting TRBD1. Germline lookup yields CDR1 SGHTA and CDR2 FQGNSA. J was trimmed by 9 bases and V by 4 bases; bases with no gene match: 12. The CDR3 is 16 residues long. Here the CDR3 reads CASSSPGTGGGRTQYF. Here the CDR3 DNA reads TGTGCCAGCAGCTCTCCCGGGACAGGGGGGGGGAGGACGCAGTATTTT.

On this clonotype itself: A much larger clone lies one base from this, so it may be a read error. The chain joins TRBV6-5 to TRBJ1-3, with D uncertain. This CDR3 has 15 residues. V lost 5 bases and J lost 1, with 12 bases in between. Per the germline V gene, CDR1 is MNHEY and CDR2 is SVGAGI. CDR3 in amino acids: CASSPSTISGNTIYF. CDR3 nucleotides: TGTGCCAGCAGTCCTTCGACAATTTCTGGAAACACCATATATTTT.

The rearrangement links TRBV19 to TRBJ1-6, with TRBD1 matching over 7 bases. V dropped 4 bases and J dropped 6; count of bases not matched to a gene: 6. Per germline, CDR1 LNHDA and CDR2 SQIVND (reference sequence). The CDR3 sequence is 15 residues long. The CDR3: CASSRGGGFNSPLHF. Written as DNA, the CDR3 is TGTGCCAGTAGTAGAGGAGGGGGCTTTAATTCACCCCTCCACTTT.

The sample holds many counts of this clonotype. V gene TRBV4-2 combines with J gene TRBJ1-6; 8 nucleotides align to TRBD1. The CDR3 is made up of 15 amino acids. V gave up 1 base and J gave up 6 bases; unmatched junction bases: 2. The germline V gene has CDR1 LGHNA and CDR2 YNFKEQ. Here the CDR3 reads CASSQATGVNSPLHF. As DNA, the CDR3 is TGTGCCAGCAGCCAAGCGACAGGGGTTAATTCACCCCTCCACTTT.

V gene TRBV5-1 combines with J gene TRBJ2-5, with unresolved D. V was cut by 6 bases and J by 2 bases, with 14 bases left in between. CDR1 is SGHRS, CDR2 YFSETQ, per germline. This CDR3 comprises 14 residues. The CDR3 DNA reads as TGCGCCAGCAAGACGGCCGGGTGGCAAGAGACCCAGTACTTC. Residues: CASKTAGWQETQYF.

Concerning this clonotype itself: A much larger clonotype is one base distant, so this may be a read error. The CDR3 carries no conserved terminal phenylalanine or tryptophan, so it likely arises from a read error. This chain joins TRBV6-2 or TRBV6-3 and TRBJ2-7; D is possibly TRBD2 (6 bases). The germline V gene has CDR1 MNHEY and CDR2 SVGEGT. The CDR3 contains 15 residues. Trimming removed 5 bases at V and 7 bases at J, with 21 bases between. CDR3 sequence (DNA): TGTGCCAGCAGTCCCTCCGGGACGGGCGGAGGGGAGCAGTACTCC. This translates into CASSPSGTGGGEQYS.

This clonotype came up many times. This rearrangement joins TRBV20-1 to TRBJ2-5; D is undetermined. This CDR3 is 11 amino acids long. V was clipped by 6 bases and J by 0 bases, with 5 bases between them. Looked up from germline, CDR1 is DFQATT and CDR2 is SNEGSKA (reference sequence). The CDR3 loop reads CSANHQETQYF. The CDR3 coding sequence is TGCAGTGCAAACCACCAAGAGACCCAGTACTTC.

This clonotype was seen a handful of times. The chain carries TRBV6-1 and TRBJ2-1, with D maybe TRBD2 (5 bases). Germline lookup yields CDR1 MNHNS and CDR2 SASEGT. The CDR3 has 16 residues. The ends were cut back, 7 bases at V and 0 bases at J, with 16 bases in the middle. DNA for the CDR3: TGTGCCAGCACCCGCAGCGGAGCGGACTCCTACAATGAGCAGTTCTTC. It translates to CASTRSGADSYNEQFF.

The chain carries TRBV10-3 and TRBJ2-7, with 12 bases fitting TRBD2. After removal of 5 bases from V and 7 bases from J, the junction contained 9 bases not matched to a gene. The CDR3 has 15 amino acids. Per the germline V gene, CDR1 is ENHRY and CDR2 is SYGVKD. In DNA form, the CDR3 reads TGTGCCATCAGTCCTTTTACTAGCGGGGGGAATGAGCAGTACTTC. Translation gives CAISPFTSGGNEQYF.

This clonotype was detected ten times or more. The gene calls are TRBV6-5 and TRBJ2-1; the match to TRBD2 covers 11 bases. Germline CDR1 reads MNHEY; CDR2 reads SVGAGI. The J segment lost 12 bases and the V segment lost 2 bases, leaving 6 bases of the junction unmatched. The CDR3 spans 14 residues. In DNA form, the CDR3 reads TGTGCCAGCAGTTACACGGTTAGCGGGAGGGGGCAGTTCTTC. This translates into CASSYTVSGRGQFF.

This clonotype was observed at least ten times. The chain combines TRBV7-9 with TRBJ2-7; 10 nucleotides align to TRBD2. In germline, CDR1 is SEHNR, CDR2 FQNEAQ (reference sequence). The CDR3 length is 16 residues. After removal of 4 bases from V and 5 bases from J, the junction contained 11 bases not matched to a gene. CDR3 in amino acids: CASSSYTGLAYHEQYF. DNA for the CDR3: TGTGCCAGCAGCTCATATACGGGACTAGCGTACCACGAGCAGTACTTC. The full variable domain, completed using reference TRBV7-9 and TRBJ2-7, is DTGVSQNPRHKITKRGQNVTFRCDPISEHNRLYWYRQTLGQGPEFLTYFQNEAQLEKSRLLSDRFSAERPKGSFSTLEIQRTEQGDSAMYLCASSSYTGLAYHEQYFGPGTRLTVT.

This clonotype was detected ten times or more. Written as DNA, the CDR3 is TGCGCCAGCAGCCTGATCGGGGGAGTGGTTGAAAAACTGTTTTTT. Its protein is CASSLIGGVVEKLFF. This chain connects TRBV4-1 to TRBJ1-4, with D possibly TRBD1 on 5 matching bases. Between the trimmed V and J ends, which lost 4 bases and 7 bases, there was a span of 16 bases. This CDR3 comprises 15 residues. Germline V CDR1 and CDR2: MGHRA, YSYEKL.

This clonotype was counted ten times or more. The chain combines TRBV6-2 or TRBV6-3 with TRBJ1-2; D is unresolved. V was cut by 2 bases and J by 8 bases, with 6 bases left in between. The length of the CDR3 is 11 residues. CDR1 MNHEY and CDR2 SVGEGT come from the germline V gene. CDR3 DNA: TGTGCCAGCAGTTACATTGGCGGCTACACCTTC. This sequence encodes CASSYIGGYTF.

This clonotype was counted many times. This rearrangement joins TRBV6-1 to TRBJ2-1; D remains ambiguous. CDR3 length: 15 residues. Germline V gives CDR1 MNHNS, CDR2 SASEGT. Between the trimmed V and J ends, which lost 3 bases and 0 bases, there was a span of 9 bases. The CDR3: CASSDHRTSYNEQFF. DNA of the CDR3: TGTGCCAGCAGTGACCACCGCACCTCCTACAATGAGCAGTTCTTC.

The rearrangement uses TRBV25-1 and TRBJ1-3; 7 nucleotides match TRBD1. Germline V gives CDR1 MGHDK, CDR2 SYGVNS. CDR3 length: 15 amino acids. J gave up 4 bases and V 4 bases, and 7 bases lay outside the gene matches. CDR3 bases: TGTGCCAGCAGTGGCATCGGAGGGGGCGGAAACACCATATATTTT. Its protein product is CASSGIGGGGNTIYF. Looking up the rest from reference TRBV25-1 and TRBJ1-3 gives the full variable domain: EADIYQTPRYLVIGTGKKITLECSQTMGHDKMYWYQQDPGMELHLIHYSYGVNSTEKGDLSSESTVSRIRTEHFPLTLESARPSHTSQYLCASSGIGGGGNTIYFGEGSWLTVV.

Ten or more counts support this clonotype. CDR3 nucleotides: TGTGCCACCAGTGATAGGGGGGGGGTCAGGGGGAGAGGGACCCAGTACTTC. It codes for CATSDRGGVRGRGTQYF. The chain combines TRBV24-1 with TRBJ2-5; TRBD1 or TRBD2 may be the D gene (7 bases each). Trimming shortened V by 3 bases and J by 7 bases, and 23 bases separated the two germline ends. There are 17 residues in the CDR3. Germline V gene sequence: CDR1 KGHDR, CDR2 SFDVKD.

This clonotype was picked up many times. This chain connects TRBV20-1 to TRBJ2-7, with 15 bases aligning to TRBD2. After removal of 5 bases from V and 0 bases from J, the junction contained 5 bases not matched to a gene. Germline values: CDR1 DFQATT, CDR2 SNEGSKA (reference sequence). The CDR3 sequence is 16 residues long. The CDR3 spells CSAPGLAGGPSYEQYF. DNA for the CDR3: TGCAGTGCTCCCGGACTAGCGGGAGGGCCCTCCTACGAGCAGTACTTC.